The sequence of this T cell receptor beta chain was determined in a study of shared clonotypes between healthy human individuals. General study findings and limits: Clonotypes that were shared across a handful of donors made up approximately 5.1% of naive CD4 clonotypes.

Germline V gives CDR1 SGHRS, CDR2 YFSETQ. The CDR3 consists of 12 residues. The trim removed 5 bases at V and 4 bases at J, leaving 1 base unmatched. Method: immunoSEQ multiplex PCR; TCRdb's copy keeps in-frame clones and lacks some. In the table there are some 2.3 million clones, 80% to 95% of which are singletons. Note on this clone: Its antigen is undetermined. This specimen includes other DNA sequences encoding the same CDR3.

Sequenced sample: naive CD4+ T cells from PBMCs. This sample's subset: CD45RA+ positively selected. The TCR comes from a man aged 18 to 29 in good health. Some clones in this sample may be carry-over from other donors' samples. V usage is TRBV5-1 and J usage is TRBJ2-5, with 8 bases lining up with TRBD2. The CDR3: CASSLAGETQYF. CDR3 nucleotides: TGCGCCAGCAGTCTAGCGGGAGAGACCCAGTACTTC.